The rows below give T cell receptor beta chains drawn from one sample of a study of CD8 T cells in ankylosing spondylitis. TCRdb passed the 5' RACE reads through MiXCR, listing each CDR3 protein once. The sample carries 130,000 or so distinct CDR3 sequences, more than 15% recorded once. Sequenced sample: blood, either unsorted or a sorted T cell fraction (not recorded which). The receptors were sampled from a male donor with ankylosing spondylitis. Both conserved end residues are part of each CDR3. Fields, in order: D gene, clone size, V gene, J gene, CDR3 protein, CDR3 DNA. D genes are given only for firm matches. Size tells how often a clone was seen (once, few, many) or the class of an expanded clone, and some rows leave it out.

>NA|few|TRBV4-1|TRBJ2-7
CASSHSTTVGSYEQYF
TGCGCCAGCAGCCATTCTACGACAGTAGGATCCTACGAGCAGTACTTC
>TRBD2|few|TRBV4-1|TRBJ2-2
CASSPRVTSGNTGELFF
TGCGCCAGCAGCCCGAGGGTGACTAGCGGGAACACCGGGGAGCTGTTTTTT
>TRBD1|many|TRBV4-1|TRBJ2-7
CASSHGTGKREQYF
TGCGCCAGCAGCCATGGGACAGGGAAGCGCGAGCAGTACTTC
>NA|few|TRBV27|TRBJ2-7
CASSGQRGEQYF
TGTGCCAGCAGTGGACAGAGAGGGGAGCAGTACTTC
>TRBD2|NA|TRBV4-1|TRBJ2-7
CASSQDSGSSYEQYF
TGCGCCAGCAGCCAAGATAGCGGGTCGTCCTACGAGCAGTACTTC
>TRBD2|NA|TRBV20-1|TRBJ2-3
CSARDWLGSGGTDTQYF
TGCAGTGCTAGAGATTGGTTGGGAAGCGGGGGCACAGATACGCAGTATTTT
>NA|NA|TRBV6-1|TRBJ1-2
CASSEGVGGLGPTF
TGTGCCAGCAGTGAAGGGGTCGGGGGACTCGGACCCACCTTC
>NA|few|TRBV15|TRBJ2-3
CATGGYTDTQYF
TGTGCCACCGGGGGGTACACAGATACGCAGTATTTT
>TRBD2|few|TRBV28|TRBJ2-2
CASLEGLAANTGELFF
TGTGCCAGCCTCGAAGGACTAGCGGCCAACACCGGGGAGCTGTTTTTT
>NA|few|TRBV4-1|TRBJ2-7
CASSQGGGLEQYF
TGCGCCAGCAGCCAAGGAGGAGGTTTGGAGCAGTACTTC
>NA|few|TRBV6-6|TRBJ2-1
CASRGDRDGKFF
TGTGCCAGCAGGGGGGACCGGGACGGGAAGTTCTTC
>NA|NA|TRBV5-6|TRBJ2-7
CASSPTGPYEQYF
TGTGCCAGCAGCCCGACAGGACCCTACGAGCAGTACTTC
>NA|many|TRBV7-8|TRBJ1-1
CASTPWEGTEAFF
TGTGCCAGCACCCCTTGGGAGGGCACTGAAGCTTTCTTT
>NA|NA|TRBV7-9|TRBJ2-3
CASSLGTGTDTQYF
TGTGCCAGCAGCTTAGGAACAGGCACAGATACGCAGTATTTT
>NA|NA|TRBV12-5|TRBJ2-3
CASGPNRGGADTQYF
TGTGCTAGTGGCCCTAACAGGGGAGGGGCAGATACGCAGTATTTT
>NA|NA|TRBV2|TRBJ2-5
CASSDLGGQETQYF
TGTGCCAGCAGTGACCTCGGCGGCCAAGAGACCCAGTACTTC
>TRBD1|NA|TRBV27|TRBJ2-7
CASYRRTGDEQYF
TGTGCCAGCTACCGGAGGACAGGGGACGAGCAGTACTTC
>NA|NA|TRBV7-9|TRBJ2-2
CASSFWTNTGELFF
TGTGCCAGCAGCTTCTGGACTAACACCGGGGAGCTGTTTTTT
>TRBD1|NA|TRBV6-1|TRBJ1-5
CASSPQGSNQPQHF
TGTGCCAGCAGTCCACAGGGGAGCAATCAGCCCCAGCATTTT
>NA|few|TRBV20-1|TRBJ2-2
CSAARTGELFF
TGCAGTGCTGCCCGCACCGGGGAGCTGTTTTTT
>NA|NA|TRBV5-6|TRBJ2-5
CASSLVGEETQYF
TGTGCCAGCAGCTTGGTTGGGGAAGAGACCCAGTACTTC
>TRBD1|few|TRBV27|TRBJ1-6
CASSFLAGTGSYNSPLHF
TGTGCCAGCAGTTTCCTGGCCGGGACAGGCTCTTATAATTCACCCCTCCACTTT
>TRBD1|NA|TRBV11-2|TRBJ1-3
CASSPDRDDGNTIYF
TGTGCCAGCAGTCCCGACAGGGATGATGGAAACACCATATATTTT
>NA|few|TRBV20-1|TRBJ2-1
CSALTGSYNEQFF
TGCAGTGCCCTGACAGGATCCTACAATGAGCAGTTCTTC
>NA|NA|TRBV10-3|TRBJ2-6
CAISALSGSGANVLTF
TGTGCCATCAGTGCGTTATCAGGCTCTGGGGCCAACGTCCTGACTTTC
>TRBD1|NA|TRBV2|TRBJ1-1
CASRGSGGDEAFF
TGTGCCAGCAGAGGTTCAGGGGGCGATGAAGCTTTCTTT
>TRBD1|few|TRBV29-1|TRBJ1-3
CSALGTGESGNTIYF
TGCAGTGCACTGGGGACAGGTGAATCTGGAAACACCATATATTTT
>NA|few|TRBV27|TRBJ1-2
CASSLSQGYYGYTF
TGTGCCAGCAGTTTATCCCAGGGGTACTATGGCTACACCTTC
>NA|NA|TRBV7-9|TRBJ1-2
CASSLEGPSPNGYTF
TGTGCCAGCAGCTTGGAGGGGCCGTCTCCTAATGGCTACACCTTC
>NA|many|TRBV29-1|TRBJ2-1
CSVEKGAGLFGAHNEQFF
TGCAGCGTTGAAAAAGGGGCAGGGCTCTTTGGGGCTCACAATGAGCAGTTCTTC
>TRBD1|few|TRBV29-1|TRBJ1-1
CSGRQGARLNTEAFF
TGCAGCGGTAGACAGGGGGCTCGTTTGAACACTGAAGCTTTCTTT
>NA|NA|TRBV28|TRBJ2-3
CASTHDSHTQYF
TGTGCCAGCACTCACGACAGTCATACGCAGTATTTT
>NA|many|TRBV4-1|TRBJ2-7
CASSQGAVGEQYF
TGCGCCAGCAGCCAAGGGGCCGTAGGCGAGCAGTACTTC
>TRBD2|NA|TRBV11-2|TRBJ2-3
CASSPPLAVHTDTQYF
TGTGCCAGCAGCCCCCCACTAGCGGTACACACAGATACGCAGTATTTT
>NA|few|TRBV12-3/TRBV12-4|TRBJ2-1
CASRPDLKDEQFF
TGTGCCAGCAGACCCGACTTAAAGGATGAGCAGTTCTTC
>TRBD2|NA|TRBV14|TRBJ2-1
CANSQGRLAFSYNEQFF
TGTGCCAACAGCCAAGGCCGACTAGCCTTCTCCTACAATGAGCAGTTCTTC
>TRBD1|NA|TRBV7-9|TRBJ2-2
CASSSVTGTNTGELFF
TGTGCCAGCAGCTCCGTGACAGGGACGAACACCGGGGAGCTGTTTTTT